This T cell receptor (beta chain) originates from a study of T-cell memory formation after mild COVID-19. 5'RACE primed from the constant segment yielded TCR alpha and TCR beta cDNA libraries bearing sample barcodes and UMIs. One entry per CDR3 protein, called by TCRdb with MiXCR from the 5' RACE reads. This table has about 280,000 distinct CDR3 sequences, approximately 8% appearing once. In this sample, this clonotype turned up a few times. What it binds is unknown. V gave up 1 base and J gave up 7 bases, with 17 bases separating them. CDR1 SGHDT and CDR2 YYEEEE come from the germline V gene. The CDR3 length is 15 residues. The study, taken as a whole, reports: Researchers found some responding clones in pre-infection memory, a sign that cross-reactive memory joined.

This clonotype originated in a man between 18 and 29 years old who had mild COVID-19 (a few samples of this study predate the infection). Cell type and time point are not known. The J gene is TRBJ1-2, the V gene TRBV5-6; D is possibly TRBD1 (5 bases). Sequenced material: PBMCs or a T cell subset sorted from them (not recorded which). This chain's CDR3 is CASSLFSAGIVGYTF. In DNA, the CDR3 is TGTGCCAGCAGCTTGTTTTCCGCAGGGATTGTTGGCTACACCTTC. Based on the CDR3 plus reference TRBV5-6 and TRBJ1-2, the full variable domain is DAGVTQSPTHLIKTRGQQVTLRCSPKSGHDTVSWYQQALGQGPQFIFQYYEEEERQRGNFPDRFSGHQFPNYSSELNVNALLLGDSALYLCASSLFSAGIVGYTFGSGTRLTVV.